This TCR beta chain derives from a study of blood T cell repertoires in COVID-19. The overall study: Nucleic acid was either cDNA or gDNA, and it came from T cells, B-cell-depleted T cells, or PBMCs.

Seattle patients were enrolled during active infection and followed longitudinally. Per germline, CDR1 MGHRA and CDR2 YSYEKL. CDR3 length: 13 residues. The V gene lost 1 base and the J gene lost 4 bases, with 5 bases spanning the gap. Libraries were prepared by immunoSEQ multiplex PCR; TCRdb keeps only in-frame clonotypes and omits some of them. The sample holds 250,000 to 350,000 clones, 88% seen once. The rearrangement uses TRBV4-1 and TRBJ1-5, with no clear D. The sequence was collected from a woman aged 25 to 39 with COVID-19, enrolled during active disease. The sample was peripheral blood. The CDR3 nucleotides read TGCGCCAGCAGCCAAGGCGGGAATCAGCCCCAGCATTTT. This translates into CASSQGGNQPQHF.